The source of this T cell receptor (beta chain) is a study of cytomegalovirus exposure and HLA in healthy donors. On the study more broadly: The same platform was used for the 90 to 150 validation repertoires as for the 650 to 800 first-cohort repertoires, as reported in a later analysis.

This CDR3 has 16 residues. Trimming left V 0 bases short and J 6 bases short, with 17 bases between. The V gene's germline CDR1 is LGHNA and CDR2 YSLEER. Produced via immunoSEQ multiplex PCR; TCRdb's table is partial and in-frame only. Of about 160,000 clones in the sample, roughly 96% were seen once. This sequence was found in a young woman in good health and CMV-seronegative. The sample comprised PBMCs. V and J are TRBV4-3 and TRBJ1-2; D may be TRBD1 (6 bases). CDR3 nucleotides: TGCGCCAGCAGCCAAGAGGATTTACAGGGTTACAATGGCTACACCTTC. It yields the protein CASSQEDLQGYNGYTF.